This T cell receptor (beta chain) emerged from a study of CD8+ T cells in alopecia areata. This clone was found a few times. What it binds is not known. In each case, RNA was isolated and then reverse transcribed into cDNA as the sequencing template. The repertoire was sequenced with immunoSEQ multiplex PCR; TCRdb's copy has only in-frame clones and lacks some. This table has 100,000 to 120,000 clones, approximately 55% appearing once. Study-level points and caveats: In scalp and blood during tofacitinib, many expanded lesional clones persisted. It was less clear whether patients shared TCRs than it was in mice, possibly because of HLA. Scalp clonality and expanded CD8+ clones among the top 100 were significantly decreased by tofacitinib.

Treatment specified: oral pan-JAK inhibitor, 5-10 mg twice daily. This material consisted of CD4+ T cells sorted from blood, taken at week 24, from a patient treated with tofacitinib. The sequence was collected from a human donor with alopecia areata.

The CDR3 sequence: CASSYEGRKLFF. CDR3 bases: TGTGCCAGCAGTTATGAGGGGCGGAAACTGTTTTTT. The chain joins TRBV6-6 to TRBJ1-4; maybe TRBD1 (5 bases). Germline V gene sequence: CDR1 MNHNY, CDR2 SVGAGI (reference sequence). Trimming removed 3 bases from V and 11 bases from J, with 10 bases in between. This CDR3 region has 12 residues.